This T cell receptor beta chain comes out of a study of T cell responses to AZD1222 COVID-19 vaccine (dated by TCRdb to the early 2020s). Regarding the study in general: Because spike-specific TCR depth and breadth did not differ between the two schedules, AZD1222 recipients who got a second dose at roughly 4 weeks were pooled with those who got a second dose at roughly 12 weeks. TCR sequencing covered some 240 trial participants: 207 given two doses of AZD1222 and 26 given two doses of MenACWY control vaccine. Trial participants were enrolled into age subgroups of 18-55, 56-69 and 70-plus years, which contained about 150, 28 and 57 TCR-sequenced participants, respectively. Broader findings and caveats from the paper: Because no day 14 peak-response samples were available, repertoires were characterized only after the peak T cell response. Spike-specific TCR breadth and depth rose significantly after two AZD1222 doses compared with day 0 and with MenACWY recipients. Conclusions about previously exposed vaccinees are limited, since just six AZD1222 recipients were seropositive for SARS-CoV-2 at baseline. Most participants were white British and females outnumbered males, and the authors suggested that clonal diversity may have been underestimated. Reportedly, almost half of the unique spike-specific TCRs recognized epitopes lying outside the regions that are mutated in the B.1.351 and B.1.1.7 variants. In the small 56-69-year group, the increase in depth fell short of significance, most likely because of low power. Vaccine-associated CD4 TCRs spanned the whole spike protein, with dominant responses in regions 160-218 and 743-854.

Including the terminal cysteine and phenylalanine, the CDR3 comprises 15 residues. The retained sequence is limited to the CDR3, 45 bases, with the frame set at the first base. V loses 2 bases, J loses 0 bases, and the germline ends lie 8 bases apart. CDR1 and CDR2, looked up from the germline V gene (reference sequence), are LNHDA and SQIVND. About this clone: Its antigen is not yet known. Base qualities are not at hand, and no much larger clone is one base apart.

The CDR3 regions of human TCRbeta chains were analyzed by immunosequencing. On the study's bioinformatics: TCRs in the repertoires were compared against a reference library of SARS-CoV-2-specific TCRs that had been generated with the MIRA antigen-specificity platform. Breadth was defined as the fraction of unique TCRs that were SARS-CoV-2-associated. Depth was defined as the fraction of total T cells that were SARS-CoV-2-associated. Using the MIRA data, each spike-specific TCR was assigned both to the spike region to which the TCR was reactive and to a CD4 or CD8 class. Log10-transformed breadth and depth values were compared by one-way ANOVA with Sidak's multiple comparisons tests. TCRdb's version of the immuneACCESS table is confined to in-frame rearrangements and falls short of the full clone set. An unresolved V gene accounts for under half of the shortfall where checked; the remainder is of unknown origin. V, J and clone size were drawn from that table, and D and trimming were deduced from the DNA. Across this sample there are around 200,000 clones, with 88% seen only once. In total, the top ten clones hold more than 7% of the sample.

Explained via the paper, the time point label denotes: baseline before first vaccination. The vaccinee samples were drawn from two UK trials, COV001 and COV002, one of which was a single-blind randomized controlled phase 2/3 trial testing AZD1222 (ChAdOx1 nCoV-19) in healthy adults. For TCRbeta chain sequencing, PBMC samples from trial participants were taken at day 0 and at day 28 after the second dose. The chain is encoded by TRBV19 joined to TRBJ1-5, with no confidently assigned D gene. The receptor comes from an adult in good health. This material consisted of peripheral blood, taken on day 0 of AZD1222 vaccination. The CDR3 corresponds to CASSILPYSNQPQHF. The DNA sequence follows: TGTGCCAGTAGTATATTGCCGTATAGCAATCAGCCCCAGCATTTT. With all but the CDR3 taken from the reference TRBV19 and TRBJ1-5 genes, the full variable domain is: DGGITQSPKYLFRKEGQNVTLSCEQNLNHDAMYWYRQDPGQGLRLIYYSQIVNDFQKGDIAEGYSVSREKKESFPLTVTSAQKNPTAFYLCASSILPYSNQPQHFGDGTRLSIL.